The present entry profiles one TCR beta chain with its context. What it recognizes is unknown. Terminally differentiated effector memory CD45RA+ cells were excluded by CCR7 positive selection of CD45RO-negative cells. This specimen comes from a study of shared clonotypes between healthy human individuals. Study-wide background: Donors, aged 18 to 49, were two women and three men. Study conclusions and caveats: Relative to clonotypes present in all four donors, those not shared had lower generation probabilities. Donor clonotype sharing was expected to depend on sequencing depth. Naive subsets generally exceeded memory subsets in estimated richness.

The CDR3 sequence is 16 residues long. V lost 0 bases, J lost 1 base, and 11 bases lay in between. Looked up from germline, CDR1 is MNHEY and CDR2 is SMNVEV (reference sequence). Data came from immunoSEQ multiplex PCR; TCRdb stores just in-frame clones and leaves some out. The sample yields about 2 million clones, over 85% seen once. This clonotype was obtained from a man younger than 35 in good health. The sequenced sample consisted of naive CD8+ T cells sorted from blood. The chain links TRBV27 to TRBJ2-3; the D is unclear. The CDR3 region is CASSLSWGFGTDTQYF. CDR3 in DNA: TGTGCCAGCAGTTTATCATGGGGATTCGGCACAGATACGCAGTATTTT.